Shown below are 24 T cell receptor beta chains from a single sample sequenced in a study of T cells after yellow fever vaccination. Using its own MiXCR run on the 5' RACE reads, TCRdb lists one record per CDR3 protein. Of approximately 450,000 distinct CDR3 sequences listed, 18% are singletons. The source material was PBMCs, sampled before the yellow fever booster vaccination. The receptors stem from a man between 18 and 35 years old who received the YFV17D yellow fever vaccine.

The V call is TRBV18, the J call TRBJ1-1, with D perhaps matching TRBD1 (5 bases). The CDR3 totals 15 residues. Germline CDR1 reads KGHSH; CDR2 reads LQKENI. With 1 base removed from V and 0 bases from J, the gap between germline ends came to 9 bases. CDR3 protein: CASSPREGMNTEAFF. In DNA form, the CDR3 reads TGTGCCAGCTCACCACGTGAGGGGATGAACACTGAAGCTTTCTTT.

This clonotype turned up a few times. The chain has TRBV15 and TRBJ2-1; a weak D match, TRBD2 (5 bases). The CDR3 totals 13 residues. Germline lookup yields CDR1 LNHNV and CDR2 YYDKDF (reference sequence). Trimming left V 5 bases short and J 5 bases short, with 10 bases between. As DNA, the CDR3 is TGTGCCACCAGCCGCGGGTTACACAATGAGCAGTTCTTC. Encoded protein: CATSRGLHNEQFF.

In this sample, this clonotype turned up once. The CDR3 loop is CASSLDSAETQYF. The CDR3 DNA reads TGTGCCAGCAGCTTAGATAGCGCAGAGACCCAGTACTTC. The chain has TRBV7-2 and TRBJ2-5; the D gene is possibly TRBD2 (5 bases). Germline CDR1 reads SGHTA; CDR2 reads FQGNSA. The CDR3 covers 13 residues. V was trimmed by 1 base and J by 4 bases, leaving 7 bases between them.

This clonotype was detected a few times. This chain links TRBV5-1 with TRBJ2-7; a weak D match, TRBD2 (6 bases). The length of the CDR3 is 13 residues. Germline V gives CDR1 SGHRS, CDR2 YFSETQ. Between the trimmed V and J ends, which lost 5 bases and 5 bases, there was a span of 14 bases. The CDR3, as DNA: TGCGCCAGCAGGGAGGGTCCGGGCCACGAGCAGTACTTC. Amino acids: CASREGPGHEQYF.

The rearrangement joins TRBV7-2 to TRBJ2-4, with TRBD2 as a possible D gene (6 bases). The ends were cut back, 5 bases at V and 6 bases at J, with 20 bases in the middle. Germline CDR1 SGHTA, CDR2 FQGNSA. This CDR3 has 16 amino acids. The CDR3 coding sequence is TGTGCCAGCAGCCGCACCACGGGGGAGCCCTCAAACATTCAGTACTTC. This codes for CASSRTTGEPSNIQYF.

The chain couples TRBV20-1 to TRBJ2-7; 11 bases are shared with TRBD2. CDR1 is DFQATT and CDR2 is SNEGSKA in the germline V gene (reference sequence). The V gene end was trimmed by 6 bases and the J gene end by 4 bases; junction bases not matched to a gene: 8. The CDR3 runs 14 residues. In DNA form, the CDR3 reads TGCAGTGCACTTGGTAGCGGGGGGGCGTACGAGCAGTACTTC. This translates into CSALGSGGAYEQYF.

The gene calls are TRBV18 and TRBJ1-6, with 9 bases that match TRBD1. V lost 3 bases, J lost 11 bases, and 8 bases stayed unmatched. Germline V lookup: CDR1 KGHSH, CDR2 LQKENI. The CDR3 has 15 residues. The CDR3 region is CASSPNRGREAPLHF. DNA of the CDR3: TGTGCCAGCTCACCCAACAGGGGGCGCGAGGCACCCCTCCACTTT.

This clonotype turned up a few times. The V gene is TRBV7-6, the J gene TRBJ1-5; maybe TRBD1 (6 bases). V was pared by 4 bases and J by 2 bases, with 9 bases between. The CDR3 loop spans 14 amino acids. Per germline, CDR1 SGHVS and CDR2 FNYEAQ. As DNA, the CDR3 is TGTGCCAGCAGCTCAGGGGAGGGCAATCAGCCCCAGCATTTT. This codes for CASSSGEGNQPQHF. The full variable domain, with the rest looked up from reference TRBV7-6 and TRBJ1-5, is GAGVSQSPRYKVTKRGQDVALRCDPISGHVSLYWYRQALGQGPEFLTYFNYEAQQDKSGLPNDRFSAERPEGSISTLTIQRTEQRDSAMYRCASSSGEGNQPQHFGDGTRLSIL.

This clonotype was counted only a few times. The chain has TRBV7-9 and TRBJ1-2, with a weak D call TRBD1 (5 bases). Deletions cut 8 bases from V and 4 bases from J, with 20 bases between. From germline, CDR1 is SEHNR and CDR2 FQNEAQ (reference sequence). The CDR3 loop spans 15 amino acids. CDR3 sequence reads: CASGMTTARIYGYTF. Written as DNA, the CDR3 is TGTGCCAGCGGGATGACGACAGCCAGGATCTATGGCTACACCTTC. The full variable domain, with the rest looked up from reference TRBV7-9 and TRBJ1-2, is DTGVSQNPRHKITKRGQNVTFRCDPISEHNRLYWYRQTLGQGPEFLTYFQNEAQLEKSRLLSDRFSAERPKGSFSTLEIQRTEQGDSAMYLCASGMTTARIYGYTFGSGTRLTVV.

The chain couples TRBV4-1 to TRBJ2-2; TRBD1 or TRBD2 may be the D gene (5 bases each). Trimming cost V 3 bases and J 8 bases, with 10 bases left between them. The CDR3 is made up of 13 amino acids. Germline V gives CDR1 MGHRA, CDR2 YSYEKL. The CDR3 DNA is TGCGCCAGCAGCCAGAGGGGCAGGGGGGAGCTGTTTTTT. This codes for CASSQRGRGELFF.

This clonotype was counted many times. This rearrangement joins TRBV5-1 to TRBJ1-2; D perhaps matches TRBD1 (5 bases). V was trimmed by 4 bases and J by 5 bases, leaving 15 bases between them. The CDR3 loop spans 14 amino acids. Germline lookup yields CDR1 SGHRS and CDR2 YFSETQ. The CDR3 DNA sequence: TGCGCCAGCAGCACGCAGGGAGGAGGGTATGGCTACACCTTC. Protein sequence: CASSTQGGGYGYTF.

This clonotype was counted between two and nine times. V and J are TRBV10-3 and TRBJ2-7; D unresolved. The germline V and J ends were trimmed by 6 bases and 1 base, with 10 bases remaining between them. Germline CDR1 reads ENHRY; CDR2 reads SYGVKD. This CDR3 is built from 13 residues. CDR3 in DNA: TGTGCCATCAGAGCCGGAGATTCCTACGAGCAGTACTTC. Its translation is CAIRAGDSYEQYF.

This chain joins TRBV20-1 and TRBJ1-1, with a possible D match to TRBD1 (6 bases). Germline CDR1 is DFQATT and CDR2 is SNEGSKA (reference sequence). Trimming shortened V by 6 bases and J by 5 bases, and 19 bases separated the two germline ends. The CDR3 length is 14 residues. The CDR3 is CSAQSWGAGTEAFF. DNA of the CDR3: TGCAGTGCCCAGAGTTGGGGGGCAGGTACTGAAGCTTTCTTT.

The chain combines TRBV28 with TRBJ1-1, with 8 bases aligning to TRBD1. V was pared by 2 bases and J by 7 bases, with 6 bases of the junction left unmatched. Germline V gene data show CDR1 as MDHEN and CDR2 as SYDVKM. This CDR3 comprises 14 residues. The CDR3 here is CASSLRQGASEAFF. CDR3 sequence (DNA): TGTGCCAGCAGTTTAAGGCAGGGGGCGAGTGAAGCTTTCTTT.

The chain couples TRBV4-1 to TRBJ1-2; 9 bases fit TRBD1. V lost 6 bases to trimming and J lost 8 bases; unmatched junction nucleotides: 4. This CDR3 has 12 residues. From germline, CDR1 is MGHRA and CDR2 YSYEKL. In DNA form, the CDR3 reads TGCGCCAGCAGGCACAGGGGGCGAGGCTACACCTTC. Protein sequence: CASRHRGRGYTF.

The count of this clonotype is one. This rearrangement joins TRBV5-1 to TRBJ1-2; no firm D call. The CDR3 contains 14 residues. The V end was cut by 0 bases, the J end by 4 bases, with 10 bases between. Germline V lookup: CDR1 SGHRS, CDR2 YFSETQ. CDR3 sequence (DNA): TGCGCCAGCAGCTTGGCTCGGGATTCCTATGGCTACACCTTC. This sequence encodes CASSLARDSYGYTF.

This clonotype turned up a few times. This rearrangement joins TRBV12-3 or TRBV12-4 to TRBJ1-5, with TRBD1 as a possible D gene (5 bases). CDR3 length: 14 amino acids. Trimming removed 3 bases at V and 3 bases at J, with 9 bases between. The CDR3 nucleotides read TGTGCCAGCAGTTTCAGAGGGGCCAATCAGCCCCAGCATTTT. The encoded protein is CASSFRGANQPQHF.

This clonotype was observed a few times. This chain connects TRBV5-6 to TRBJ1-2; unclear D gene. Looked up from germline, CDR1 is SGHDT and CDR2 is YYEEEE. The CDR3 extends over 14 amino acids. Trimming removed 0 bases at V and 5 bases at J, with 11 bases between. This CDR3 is CASSLAETAYGYTF. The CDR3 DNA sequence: TGTGCCAGCAGCTTGGCCGAGACGGCGTATGGCTACACCTTC.

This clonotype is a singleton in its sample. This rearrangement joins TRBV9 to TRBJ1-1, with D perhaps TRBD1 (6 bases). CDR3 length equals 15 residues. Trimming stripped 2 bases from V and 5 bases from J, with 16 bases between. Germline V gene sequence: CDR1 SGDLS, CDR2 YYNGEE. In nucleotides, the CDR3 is TGTGCCAGCAGCGTTCTAGGGGGGCAGGGAACTGAAGCTTTCTTT. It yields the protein CASSVLGGQGTEAFF.

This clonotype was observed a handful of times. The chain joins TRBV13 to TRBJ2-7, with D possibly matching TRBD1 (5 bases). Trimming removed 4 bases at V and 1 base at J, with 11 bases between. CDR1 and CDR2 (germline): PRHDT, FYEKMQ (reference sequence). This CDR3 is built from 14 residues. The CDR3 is CASSSRQNSYEQYF. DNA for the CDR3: TGTGCCAGCAGCTCTCGACAGAATTCCTACGAGCAGTACTTC. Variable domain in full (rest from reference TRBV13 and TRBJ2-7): AAGVIQSPRHLIKEKRETATLKCYPIPRHDTVYWYQQGPGQDPQFLISFYEKMQSDKGSIPDRFSAQQFSDYHSELNMSSLELGDSALYFCASSSRQNSYEQYFGPGTRLTVT.

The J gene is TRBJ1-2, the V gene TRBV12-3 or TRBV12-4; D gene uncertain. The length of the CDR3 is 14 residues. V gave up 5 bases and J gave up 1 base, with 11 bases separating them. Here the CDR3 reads CASSDRLLNYGYTF. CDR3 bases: TGTGCCAGCAGTGATCGACTTCTTAACTATGGCTACACCTTC.

The DNA for the CDR3 is TGTGCCACCAGGGAGCCGGCTGGAAACACCATATATTTT. It encodes CATREPAGNTIYF. J is TRBJ1-3 and V is TRBV10-3, with D possibly being TRBD1 (5 bases). Trimming took 10 bases from V and 2 from J, leaving 12 bases between them. CDR3 length: 13 residues. Germline V lookup: CDR1 ENHRY, CDR2 SYGVKD.

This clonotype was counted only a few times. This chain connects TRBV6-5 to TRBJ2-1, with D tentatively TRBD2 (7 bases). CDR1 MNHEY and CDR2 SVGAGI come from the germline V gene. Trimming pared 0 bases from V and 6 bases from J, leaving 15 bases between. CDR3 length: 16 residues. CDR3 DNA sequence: TGTGCCAGCAGTTACTCTTGGGGGGGCGTCCGCAATGAGCAGTTCTTC. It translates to CASSYSWGGVRNEQFF.

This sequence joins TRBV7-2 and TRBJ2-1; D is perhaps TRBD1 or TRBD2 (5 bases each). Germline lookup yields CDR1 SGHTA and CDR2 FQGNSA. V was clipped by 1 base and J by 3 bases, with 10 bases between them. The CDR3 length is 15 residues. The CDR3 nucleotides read TGTGCCAGCAGCTTAGGGGGGTTTGACTACAATGAGCAGTTCTTC. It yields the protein CASSLGGFDYNEQFF. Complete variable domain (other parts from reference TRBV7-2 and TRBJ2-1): GAGVSQSPSNKVTEKGKDVELRCDPISGHTALYWYRQSLGQGLEFLIYFQGNSAPDKSGLPSDRFSAERTGGSVSTLTIQRTQQEDSAVYLCASSLGGFDYNEQFFGPGTRLTVL.